Listed here are 20 T cell receptor beta chains from one sample, sequenced in a study of T cells in Graves' hyperthyroidism and ophthalmopathy. Using RNA transcripts as the source, TCR beta CDR3 regions were amplified. HTBI primers were the set used in a first-round RT-PCR of the TCR CDR3. MiXCR, applied by TCRdb to the multiplex PCR reads, yields one record per CDR3 protein. The table has approximately 600,000 distinct CDR3 sequences, roughly 13% seen once; the top ten hold under 7%. What was sequenced was blood. The origin of the receptors is a woman in her 30s with Graves' hyperthyroidism that later progressed to Graves' ophthalmopathy.

V and J are TRBV28 and TRBJ2-5; 9 nucleotides agree with TRBD2. The ends lost 2 bases at V and 8 bases at J; junction bases unmatched: 9. CDR1 and CDR2 from the germline V gene are MDHEN and SYDVKM. The CDR3 length is 15 residues. DNA for the CDR3: TGTGCCAGCAGTTTACAGGGACTAGCAGGCCAAACCCAGTACTTC. Translating it yields CASSLQGLAGQTQYF. The entire variable domain, with the rest obtained from reference TRBV28 and TRBJ2-5, is as follows: DVKVTQSSRYLVKRTGEKVFLECVQDMDHENMFWYRQDPGLGLRLIYFSYDVKMKEKGDIPEGYSVSREKKERFSLILESASTNQTSMYLCASSLQGLAGQTQYFGPGTRLLVL.

This clonotype was recorded many times. The chain uses TRBV19 and TRBJ1-1; the D is unclear. The germline V and J ends were trimmed by 6 bases and 4 bases, with 12 bases remaining between them. This CDR3 spans 13 amino acids. The germline V gene encodes CDR1 LNHDA and CDR2 SQIVND (reference sequence). This CDR3 is CASRSGVLTEAFF. The CDR3 bases are TGTGCCAGTAGATCCGGGGTTCTCACTGAAGCTTTCTTT.

Comments on this clonotype: This clone may be a read error of a much larger clone one base away. This chain connects TRBV7-9 to TRBJ2-3; TRBD1 is a possible D gene (5 bases). The better agreement between TRBJ1-5 and the DNA end casts doubt on the J call. Germline assignment: CDR1 SEHNR and CDR2 FQNEAQ (reference sequence). The CDR3 is 15 amino acids. The CDR3 is CASSLGGEATDTQHF. Written as DNA, the CDR3 is TGTGCCAGCAGCTTAGGGGGGGAAGCCACAGATACGCAGCATTTT.

At least ten counts were recorded for this clonotype. This rearrangement joins TRBV5-1 to TRBJ2-7; D gene ambiguous. The CDR3 consists of 13 residues. V lost 4 bases to trimming and J lost 3 bases, with 11 bases between them. Germline CDR1 and CDR2: SGHRS and YFSETQ. This chain's CDR3 is CASSRTPDYEQYF. CDR3 DNA: TGCGCCAGCAGCCGGACCCCCGACTACGAGCAGTACTTC.

This clonotype has ten or more counts. The chain recombines TRBV11-2 with TRBJ2-1; 7 bases align to TRBD1. The V gene's germline CDR1 is SGHAT and CDR2 FQNNGV. Unmatched junction bases numbered 6, after V lost 5 bases and J lost 5 bases. CDR3 size: 14 residues. CDR3 sequence: CASSQGVLNNEQFF. CDR3 coding DNA: TGTGCCAGCAGCCAGGGGGTCTTGAACAATGAGCAGTTCTTC. Combining the CDR3 with reference TRBV11-2 and TRBJ2-1 gives the whole variable domain EAGVAQSPRYKIIEKRQSVAFWCNPISGHATLYWYQQILGQGPKLLIQFQNNGVVDDSQLPKDRFSAERLKGVDSTLKIQPAKLEDSAVYLCASSQGVLNNEQFFGPGTRLTVL.

This clonotype occurred many times. The chain employs TRBV11-2 and TRBJ1-1, with D hard to call. Between the trimmed V and J ends, which lost 0 bases and 2 bases, there was a span of 22 bases. Germline V gene lookup returns CDR1 SGHAT and CDR2 FQNNGV. The length of the CDR3 is 19 residues. The CDR3: CASSLDREGLNRRNTEAFF. The DNA for the CDR3 is TGTGCCAGCAGCTTAGATCGGGAAGGGTTAAATAGGAGAAACACTGAAGCTTTCTTT. Drawing the rest from reference TRBV11-2 and TRBJ1-1, the complete variable domain is EAGVAQSPRYKIIEKRQSVAFWCNPISGHATLYWYQQILGQGPKLLIQFQNNGVVDDSQLPKDRFSAERLKGVDSTLKIQPAKLEDSAVYLCASSLDREGLNRRNTEAFFGQGTRLTVV.

This clonotype was recorded at least ten times. This chain connects TRBV5-1 to TRBJ2-7, with D uncertain. The length of the CDR3 is 12 residues. Trimming took 2 bases from V and 3 from J, leaving 6 bases between them. CDR1 is SGHRS, CDR2 YFSETQ, per germline. CDR3 residues: CASSFWGYEQYF. CDR3 coding DNA: TGCGCCAGCAGCTTCTGGGGCTACGAGCAGTACTTC. The full variable domain, rest sourced from reference TRBV5-1 and TRBJ2-7, is KAGVTQTPRYLIKTRGQQVTLSCSPISGHRSVSWYQQTPGQGLQFLFEYFSETQRNKGNFPGRFSGRQFSNSRSEMNVSTLELGDSALYLCASSFWGYEQYFGPGTRLTVT.

This clonotype has a count of ten or more. Relative to the germline gene, one junction end is altered; a read error may explain this. The rearrangement uses TRBV7-2 and TRBJ2-5; 9 bases match TRBD2. CDR3 size: 15 residues. CDR1 is SGHTA and CDR2 is FQGNSA in the germline V gene. The DNA of the CDR3 is TGTGCCAGCAGCATAGCCGGGACTAGCTTCGAGACCCAGTACTTC. Translating gives CASSIAGTSFETQYF.

This clonotype was recorded at least ten times. The chain links TRBV12-3 or TRBV12-4 to TRBJ2-4; D gene ambiguous. CDR3 size: 14 residues. V was clipped by 6 bases and J by 0 bases, with 9 bases between them. CDR3 sequence (DNA): TGTGCCAGCAGGCCCGGTATAGCCAAAAACATTCAGTACTTC. Its translation is CASRPGIAKNIQYF.

This clonotype was counted only a few times. J is TRBJ2-5 and V is TRBV9; TRBD2 matches at 10 bases. CDR1 and CDR2 from the germline V gene are SGDLS and YYNGEE. V shed 3 bases and J 4 bases; nucleotides not matched to a gene: 6. The CDR3 contains 15 residues. The CDR3: CASSALAGGGETQYF. Here the CDR3 DNA reads TGTGCCAGCAGCGCTTTAGCGGGAGGCGGAGAGACCCAGTACTTC.

This clonotype was seen ten or more times. The gene calls are TRBV7-3 and TRBJ2-1, with 11 bases lining up with TRBD2. The CDR3 loop spans 13 amino acids. With 2 bases clipped from V and 9 bases from J, the junction kept 0 bases outside the gene matches. CDR1 is SGHTA, CDR2 FQGTGA, per germline. Here the CDR3 DNA reads TGTGCCAGCAGCTTAGGACTAGCGGGTGAGCAGTTCTTC. Translated, it gives CASSLGLAGEQFF.

This clonotype was counted many times. The CDR3 loop reads CAWSAWIGTEAFF. The CDR3, as DNA: TGTGCCTGGAGTGCATGGATAGGCACTGAAGCTTTCTTT. The rearrangement uses TRBV30 and TRBJ1-1; D gene uncertain. The CDR3 has 13 amino acids. Trimming removed 1 base from V and 4 bases from J, with 10 bases in between. Germline V CDR1 and CDR2: GTSNPN, SVGIG (reference sequence). The full variable domain, its missing parts supplied by reference TRBV30 and TRBJ1-1, is SQTIHQWPATLVQPVGSPLSLECTVEGTSNPNLYWYRQAAGRGLQLLFYSVGIGQISSEVPQNLSASRPQDRQFILSSKKLLLSDSGFYLCAWSAWIGTEAFFGQGTRLTVV.

This clonotype has a count of ten or more. The rearrangement links TRBV19 to TRBJ2-1; 13 bases line up with TRBD2. J gave up 9 bases and V 5 bases, and 16 bases lay outside the gene matches. Germline V lookup: CDR1 LNHDA, CDR2 SQIVND (reference sequence). The CDR3 covers 18 residues. The CDR3 region is CASSGRLAGGQDRGEQFF. As DNA, the CDR3 is TGTGCCAGTAGTGGCCGACTAGCGGGAGGCCAAGATAGGGGTGAGCAGTTCTTC. The full variable domain, its missing parts supplied by reference TRBV19 and TRBJ2-1, is DGGITQSPKYLFRKEGQNVTLSCEQNLNHDAMYWYRQDPGQGLRLIYYSQIVNDFQKGDIAEGYSVSREKKESFPLTVTSAQKNPTAFYLCASSGRLAGGQDRGEQFFGPGTRLTVL.

The table lists this clonotype with a few counts. The chain employs TRBV3-1 and TRBJ1-2, with TRBD1 as a possible D gene (5 bases). V gave up 5 bases and J gave up 4 bases, with 11 bases separating them. The CDR3 has 13 residues. Germline V lookup: CDR1 LGHDT, CDR2 YNNKEL (reference sequence). The chain's CDR3 is CASSKGLLYGYTF. The CDR3, as DNA: TGTGCCAGCAGCAAGGGACTGCTCTATGGCTACACCTTC. Variable domain in full (rest from reference TRBV3-1 and TRBJ1-2): DTAVSQTPKYLVTQMGNDKSIKCEQNLGHDTMYWYKQDSKKFLKIMFSYNNKELIINETVPNRFSPKSPDKAHLNLHINSLELGDSAVYFCASSKGLLYGYTFGSGTRLTVV.

This clonotype came up a few times. Relative to the germline gene, one junction end is altered; a read error may explain this. This chain uses TRBV3-1 with TRBJ1-2; D may be TRBD1 (5 bases). Per germline, CDR1 LGHDT and CDR2 YNNKEL (reference sequence). The CDR3 consists of 16 residues. The CDR3 sequence: CASSQASGIGSYDYTF. In DNA form, the CDR3 reads TGTGCCAGCAGCCAAGCCTCAGGGATTGGGTCCTATGACTACACCTTC.

This clonotype appeared a few times. The J gene is TRBJ1-1, the V gene TRBV11-2; 7 nucleotides agree with TRBD1. V was clipped by 2 bases and J by 5 bases; unmatched bases: 11. From germline, CDR1 is SGHAT and CDR2 FQNNGV. The length of the CDR3 is 16 residues. CDR3 amino acids: CASSLMEGGGRTEAFF. The CDR3, as DNA: TGTGCCAGCAGCTTAATGGAAGGGGGCGGGAGGACTGAAGCTTTCTTT.

The chain employs TRBV11-3 and TRBJ2-1; 13 bases align to TRBD2. From germline, CDR1 is SGHNT and CDR2 YENEEA. CDR3 length equals 16 residues. V trimming: 4 bases; J trimming: 8 bases; junction bases outside the gene matches: 8. The CDR3 here is CASSSALAGGPYEQFF. In DNA form, the CDR3 reads TGTGCCAGCAGCTCGGCACTAGCGGGAGGGCCATATGAGCAGTTCTTC.

The chain employs TRBV30 and TRBJ2-5; 12 nucleotides align to TRBD2. The CDR3 has 14 amino acids. Germline V gene lookup returns CDR1 GTSNPN and CDR2 SVGIG (reference sequence). J lost 2 bases, V lost 5 bases, and 3 bases had no gene match. The CDR3 sequence is CAWAGTSGQETQYF. CDR3 bases: TGTGCCTGGGCCGGGACTAGCGGGCAAGAGACCCAGTACTTC.

This chain joins TRBV14 and TRBJ1-1, with a possible D match to TRBD1 (5 bases). Germline CDR1 and CDR2: SGHDN and FVKESK. The CDR3 has 13 amino acids. The V end lost 2 bases, the J end lost 4 bases, and 8 bases lay between the germline ends. The chain's CDR3 is CASSQIGTTEAFF. The CDR3 DNA follows: TGTGCCAGCAGCCAAATAGGGACCACTGAAGCTTTCTTT.

This clonotype was recorded many times. The rearrangement uses TRBV7-2 and TRBJ2-7, with D uncertain. The CDR3 has 13 amino acids. Trimming took 4 bases from V and 4 from J, leaving 11 bases between them. Germline CDR1 and CDR2: SGHTA and FQGNSA. The chain's CDR3 is CASSSRAAYEQYF. In DNA form, the CDR3 reads TGTGCCAGCAGCTCCCGGGCCGCGTACGAGCAGTACTTC.